This TCR beta chain is from a study of cytomegalovirus exposure and HLA in healthy donors. With regard to this clone: The antigen remains undetermined.

PCR employed 60 Vbeta and 13 Jbeta primers. Clones were read by immunoSEQ multiplex PCR, and TCRdb kept only the in-frame ones, dropping some. The sample has approximately 190,000 clones. Points from the study as a whole: It was only CMV serostatus that was available as immune exposure information.

The TCR sequence derives from a man aged 30 to 39 in good health and CMV-seronegative. The specimen sequenced was PBMCs.

CDR3 nucleotides: TGTGCCAGCAGTTACGGTAGGGGCGTGAACACTGAAGCTTTCTTT. Its translation: CASSYGRGVNTEAFF. The J gene is TRBJ1-1, the V gene TRBV6-5; D is possibly TRBD1 (5 bases). Looked up from germline, CDR1 is MNHEY and CDR2 is SVGAGI. There are 15 residues in the CDR3. V lost 2 bases, J lost 0 bases, and 10 bases lay in between.